This T cell receptor (beta chain) was found in a study of human T cells and chemical hapten exposure. Overall study: Each week of the approximately 26-week study, patients had diphenylcyclopropenone applied to the scalp. Regarding the study as a whole: Expanded TCRs formed significantly more large CDR3 similarity clusters than controls.

Of note for this clonotype: What it recognizes is unknown.

Indicated time point: patch test 2, 6 weeks after DPC sensitization. The treatment here: therapeutic diphenylcyclopropenone sensitization with weekly scalp DPC. Library preparation tagged each individual cDNA molecule with a unique molecular identifier. TCRdb reprocessed the RACE reads via MiXCR and lists one record per CDR3 protein. The profile shows 140,000 or so distinct CDR3 sequences, 12% of them singletons. V lost 6 bases to trimming and J lost 4 bases; unmatched junction nucleotides: 7. In germline, CDR1 is LGHDT, CDR2 YNNKEL (reference sequence). The CDR3 extends over 15 amino acids. This specimen was whole blood, taken in connection with sensitization to the hapten diphenylcyclopropenone (DPC). The chain couples TRBV3-1 to TRBJ2-2, with 8 bases lining up with TRBD2. This clonotype originated in a woman aged 45-60 years with alopecia areata. Some clones in this sample may be carry-over from other donors' samples. The CDR3 DNA reads TGTGCCAGCAGGGCGGGACTAGAGGGCACCGGGGAGCTGTTTTTT. The encoded protein is CASRAGLEGTGELFF.